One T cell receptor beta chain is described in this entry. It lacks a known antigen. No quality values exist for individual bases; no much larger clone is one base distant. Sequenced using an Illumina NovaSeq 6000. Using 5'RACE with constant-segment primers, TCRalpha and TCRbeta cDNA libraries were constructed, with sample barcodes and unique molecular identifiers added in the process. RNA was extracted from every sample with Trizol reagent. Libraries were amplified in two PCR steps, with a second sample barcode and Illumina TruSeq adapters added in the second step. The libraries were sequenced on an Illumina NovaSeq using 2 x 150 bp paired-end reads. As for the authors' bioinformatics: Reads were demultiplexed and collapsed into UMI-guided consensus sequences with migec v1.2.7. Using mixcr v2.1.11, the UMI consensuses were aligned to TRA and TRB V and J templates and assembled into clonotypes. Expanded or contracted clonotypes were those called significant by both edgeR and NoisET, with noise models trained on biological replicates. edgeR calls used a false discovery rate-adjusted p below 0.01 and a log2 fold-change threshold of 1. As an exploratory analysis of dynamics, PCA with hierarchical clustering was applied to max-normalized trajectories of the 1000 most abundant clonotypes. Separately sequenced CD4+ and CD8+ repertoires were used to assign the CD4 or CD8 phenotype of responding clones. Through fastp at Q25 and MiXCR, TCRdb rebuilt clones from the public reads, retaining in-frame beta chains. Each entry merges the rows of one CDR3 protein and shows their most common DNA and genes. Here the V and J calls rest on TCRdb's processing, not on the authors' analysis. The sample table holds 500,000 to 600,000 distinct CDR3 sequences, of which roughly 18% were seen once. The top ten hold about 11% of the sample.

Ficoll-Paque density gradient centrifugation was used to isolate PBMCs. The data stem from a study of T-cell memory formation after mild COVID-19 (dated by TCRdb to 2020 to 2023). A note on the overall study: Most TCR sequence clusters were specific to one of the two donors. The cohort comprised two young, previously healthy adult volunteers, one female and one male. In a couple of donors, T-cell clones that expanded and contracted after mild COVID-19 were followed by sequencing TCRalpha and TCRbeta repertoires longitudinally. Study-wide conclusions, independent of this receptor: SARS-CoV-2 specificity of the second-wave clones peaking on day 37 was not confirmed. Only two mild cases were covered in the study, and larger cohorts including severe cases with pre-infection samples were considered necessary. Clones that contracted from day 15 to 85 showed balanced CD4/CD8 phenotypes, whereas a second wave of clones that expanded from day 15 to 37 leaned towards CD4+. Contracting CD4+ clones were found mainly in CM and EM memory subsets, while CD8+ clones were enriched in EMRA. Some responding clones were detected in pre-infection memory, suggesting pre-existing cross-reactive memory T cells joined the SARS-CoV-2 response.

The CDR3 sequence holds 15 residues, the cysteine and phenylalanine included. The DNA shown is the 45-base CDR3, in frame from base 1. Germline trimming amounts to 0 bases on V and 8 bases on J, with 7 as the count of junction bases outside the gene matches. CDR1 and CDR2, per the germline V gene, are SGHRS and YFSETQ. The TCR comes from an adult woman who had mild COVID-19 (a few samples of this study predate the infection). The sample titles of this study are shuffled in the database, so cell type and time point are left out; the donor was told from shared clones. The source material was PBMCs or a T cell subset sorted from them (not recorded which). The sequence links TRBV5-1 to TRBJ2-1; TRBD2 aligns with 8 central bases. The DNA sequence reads TGCGCCAGCAGCTTGGGCGCGGGGGGATCGGATGAGCAGTTCTTC. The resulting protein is CASSLGAGGSDEQFF.